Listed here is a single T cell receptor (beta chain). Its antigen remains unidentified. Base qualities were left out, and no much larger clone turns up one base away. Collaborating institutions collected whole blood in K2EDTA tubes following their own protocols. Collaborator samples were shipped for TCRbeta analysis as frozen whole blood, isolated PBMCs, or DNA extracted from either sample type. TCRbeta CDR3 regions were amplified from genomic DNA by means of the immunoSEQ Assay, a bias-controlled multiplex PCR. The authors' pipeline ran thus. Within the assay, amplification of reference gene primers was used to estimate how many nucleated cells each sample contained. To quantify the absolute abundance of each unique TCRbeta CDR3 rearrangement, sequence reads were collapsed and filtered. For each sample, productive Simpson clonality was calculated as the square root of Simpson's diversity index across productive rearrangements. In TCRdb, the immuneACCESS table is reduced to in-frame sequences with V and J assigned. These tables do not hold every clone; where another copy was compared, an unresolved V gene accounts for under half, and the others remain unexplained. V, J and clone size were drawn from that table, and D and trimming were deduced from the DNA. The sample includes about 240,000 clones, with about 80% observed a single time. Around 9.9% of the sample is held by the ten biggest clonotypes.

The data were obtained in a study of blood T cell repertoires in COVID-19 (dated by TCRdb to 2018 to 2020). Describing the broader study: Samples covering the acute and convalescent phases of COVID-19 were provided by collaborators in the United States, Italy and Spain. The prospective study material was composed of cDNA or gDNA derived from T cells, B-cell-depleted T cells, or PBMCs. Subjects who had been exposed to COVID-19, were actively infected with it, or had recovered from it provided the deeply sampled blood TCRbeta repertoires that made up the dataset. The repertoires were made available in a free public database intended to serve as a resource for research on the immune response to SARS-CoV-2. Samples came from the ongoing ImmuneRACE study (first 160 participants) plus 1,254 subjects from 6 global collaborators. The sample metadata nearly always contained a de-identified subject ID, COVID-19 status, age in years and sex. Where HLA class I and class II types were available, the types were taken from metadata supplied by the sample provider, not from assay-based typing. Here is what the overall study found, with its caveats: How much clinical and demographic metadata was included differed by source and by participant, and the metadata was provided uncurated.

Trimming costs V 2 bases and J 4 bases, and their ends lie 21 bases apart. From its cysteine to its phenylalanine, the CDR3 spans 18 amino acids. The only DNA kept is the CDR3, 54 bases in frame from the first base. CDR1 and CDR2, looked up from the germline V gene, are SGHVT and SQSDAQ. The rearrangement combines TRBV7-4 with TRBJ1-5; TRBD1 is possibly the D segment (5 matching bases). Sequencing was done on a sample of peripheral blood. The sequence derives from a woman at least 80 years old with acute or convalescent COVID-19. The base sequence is TGTGCCAGCAGCTTATCTCCTATAGGGGCCCAAGGGAATCAGCCCCAGCATTTT. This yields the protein CASSLSPIGAQGNQPQHF.